These 29 T cell receptor beta chains came from one sample sequenced in a study of shared clonotypes between healthy human individuals. Naive CD8 cells lacked CD45RO, underwent positive selection for CCR7 and left out terminally differentiated effector memory CD45RA+ cells. Libraries were prepared by immunoSEQ multiplex PCR; TCRdb keeps only in-frame clonotypes and omits some of them. The sample has around 610,000 clones, around 96% seen once. Input material: naive CD8+ T cells sorted from blood. Every receptor here comes from a woman aged 30 to 39 in good health.

The J gene is TRBJ1-2, the V gene TRBV5-6; no definite D call. V was clipped by 6 bases and J by 3 bases, with 18 bases between them. CDR1 is SGHDT, CDR2 YYEEEE, per germline. The CDR3 length is 15 residues. CDR3 coding DNA: TGTGCCAGCACCATTGACGCCGGGGAATACTATGGCTACACCTTC. Its protein product is CASTIDAGEYYGYTF.

The genes are TRBV29-1 and TRBJ2-1; no clear D gene. Germline V lookup: CDR1 SQVTM, CDR2 ANQGSEA. Trimming cost V 6 bases and J 6 bases, with 12 bases left between them. This CDR3 contains 12 residues. CDR3: CSVMITGNEQFF. CDR3 in DNA: TGCAGCGTGATGATAACCGGCAATGAGCAGTTCTTC.

J is TRBJ1-5 and V is TRBV6-1; 8 bases are shared with TRBD1. CDR3 length: 13 residues. With 7 bases clipped from V and 6 bases from J, the junction kept 5 bases outside the gene matches. Germline CDR1 and CDR2: MNHNS and SASEGT. The CDR3 DNA sequence: TGTGCCAGCATCCCGGACAGGGCTCAGCCCCAGCATTTT. Its translation: CASIPDRAQPQHF.

This chain uses TRBV5-6 with TRBJ2-3; D may be TRBD2 (7 bases). The CDR3 contains 15 residues. Germline V gives CDR1 SGHDT, CDR2 YYEEEE. The V end lost 1 base, the J end lost 2 bases, and 11 bases lay between the germline ends. CDR3: CASSLRGAYTDTQYF. CDR3 sequence (DNA): TGTGCCAGCAGCTTGCGGGGGGCTTACACAGATACGCAGTATTTT.

The V and J genes are TRBV28 and TRBJ1-4; TRBD1 matches at 9 bases. Germline lookup yields CDR1 MDHEN and CDR2 SYDVKM. V was clipped by 7 bases and J by 8 bases; unmatched bases: 8. The CDR3 is made up of 14 amino acids. The CDR3 DNA follows: TGTGCCAGCATTCCGGACAGGGGAAGAGAAAAACTGTTTTTT. It is translated as CASIPDRGREKLFF. Together with reference TRBV28 and TRBJ1-4, the CDR3 gives the full variable domain: DVKVTQSSRYLVKRTGEKVFLECVQDMDHENMFWYRQDPGLGLRLIYFSYDVKMKEKGDIPEGYSVSREKKERFSLILESASTNQTSMYLCASIPDRGREKLFFGSGTQLSVL.

This clone came up once. The chain joins TRBV9 to TRBJ2-1; the match to TRBD1 covers 9 bases. Trimming cost V 2 bases and J 8 bases; bases outside gene matches: 14. The length of the CDR3 is 17 residues. Germline V lookup: CDR1 SGDLS, CDR2 YYNGEE. The CDR3 region has the DNA TGTGCCAGCAGCGTCGGGACAGGGACACTTCATTTGGATGAGCAGTTCTTC. Amino acids: CASSVGTGTLHLDEQFF.

The V and J genes are TRBV2 and TRBJ2-7; perhaps TRBD1 as D (6 bases). Trimming removed 3 bases at V and 2 bases at J, with 17 bases between. This CDR3 comprises 16 residues. Germline V gene sequence: CDR1 SNHLY, CDR2 FYNNEI. In nucleotides, the CDR3 is TGTGCCAGCAGTGAGGACAGTTTGAGGAATACCTACGAGCAGTACTTC. This encodes CASSEDSLRNTYEQYF.

This CDR3 is CSVPSGLAGVEQFF. For the CDR3, the DNA is TGCAGCGTGCCGTCGGGACTAGCGGGAGTTGAGCAGTTCTTC. The chain joins TRBV29-1 to TRBJ2-1, with 14 bases lining up with TRBD2. J was trimmed by 9 bases and V by 6 bases; bases with no gene match: 7. The CDR3 consists of 14 residues. The germline V gene encodes CDR1 SQVTM and CDR2 ANQGSEA.

The table lists this clone with a count of one. This chain joins TRBV5-6 and TRBJ2-1, with 7 bases fitting TRBD2. Germline V CDR1 and CDR2: SGHDT, YYEEEE. V lost 7 bases and J lost 2; bases outside the gene matches: 6. The CDR3 spans 14 residues. The CDR3 region has the DNA TGTGCCAGCCAGCGCGGGAGAACCTACAATGAGCAGTTCTTC. Translating it yields CASQRGRTYNEQFF.

This clone was found once. The chain recombines TRBV5-1 with TRBJ2-7; 10 bases match TRBD2. Germline CDR1 reads SGHRS; CDR2 reads YFSETQ. This CDR3 contains 15 residues. Trimming cost V 0 bases and J 6 bases; bases outside gene matches: 6. The CDR3 coding sequence is TGCGCCAGCAGCTTGGTGGCTAGCGGGGGCTCCGAGCAGTACTTC. It specifies CASSLVASGGSEQYF. Full variable domain (missing parts from reference TRBV5-1 and TRBJ2-7): KAGVTQTPRYLIKTRGQQVTLSCSPISGHRSVSWYQQTPGQGLQFLFEYFSETQRNKGNFPGRFSGRQFSNSRSEMNVSTLELGDSALYLCASSLVASGGSEQYFGPGTRLTVT.

The chain has TRBV28 and TRBJ1-1; 12 bases are a match to TRBD1. V shed 5 bases, J shed 3 bases, and the junction held 7 bases outside the gene matches. The CDR3 is 16 amino acids. Germline CDR1 is MDHEN and CDR2 is SYDVKM. CDR3 protein: CASSPGTGGQYTEAFF. The CDR3 region has the DNA TGTGCCAGCAGTCCCGGGACAGGGGGCCAGTACACTGAAGCTTTCTTT.

This chain uses TRBV4-1 with TRBJ1-5; TRBD1 matches at 10 bases. Germline V CDR1 and CDR2: MGHRA, YSYEKL. CDR3 length: 16 amino acids. With 3 bases clipped from V and 2 bases from J, the junction kept 4 bases outside the gene matches. The CDR3 region has the DNA TGCGCCAGCAGCCACAGACAGGGGGCGGGCAATCAGCCCCAGCATTTT. Translated: CASSHRQGAGNQPQHF.

CDR3 nucleotides: TGTGCCAGCACCCAAACCGGGACAGAAAACTACGAGCAGTACTTC. Its protein is CASTQTGTENYEQYF. This chain joins TRBV28 and TRBJ2-7; TRBD1 aligns across 7 bases. Germline loops: CDR1 MDHEN, CDR2 SYDVKM. This CDR3 is built from 15 residues. The J segment lost 3 bases and the V segment lost 7 bases, leaving 12 bases of the junction unmatched.

This clone was detected once. J is TRBJ2-3 and V is TRBV7-9; 7 positions agree with TRBD2. This CDR3 contains 15 residues. The V gene's germline CDR1 is SEHNR and CDR2 FQNEAQ (reference sequence). The ends lost 5 bases at V and 5 bases at J; junction bases unmatched: 10. CDR3 region: CASSGLGGSVDTQYF. The CDR3, as DNA: TGTGCCAGCAGCGGGTTGGGCGGGAGTGTAGATACGCAGTATTTT.

The V call is TRBV7-9, the J call TRBJ2-7; 12 positions agree with TRBD1. CDR1 and CDR2 (germline): SEHNR, FQNEAQ (reference sequence). The CDR3 runs 15 residues. V was pared by 1 base and J by 6 bases, with 4 bases of the junction left unmatched. The CDR3 here is CASSLVGTGGFEQYF. CDR3 nucleotides: TGTGCCAGCAGCTTAGTCGGGACAGGGGGCTTCGAGCAGTACTTC.

The genes are TRBV10-2 and TRBJ2-7; D is unclear. Deletions cut 3 bases from V and 3 bases from J, with 6 bases between. The CDR3 has 12 amino acids. The germline V gene has CDR1 WSHSY and CDR2 SAAADI. CDR3 sequence reads: CASSDLNYEQYF. CDR3 sequence (DNA): TGCGCCAGCAGTGATTTGAACTACGAGCAGTACTTC.

The gene calls are TRBV27 and TRBJ2-6; D tentatively reads TRBD1 or TRBD2 (5 bases each). The germline V gene has CDR1 MNHEY and CDR2 SMNVEV (reference sequence). V dropped 4 bases and J dropped 4 bases, with 11 bases sitting between them. This CDR3 contains 15 residues. CDR3 amino acids: CASSWGPGGANVLTF. The CDR3 coding sequence is TGTGCCAGCAGTTGGGGCCCGGGAGGGGCCAACGTCCTGACTTTC.

The chain recombines TRBV19 with TRBJ2-7; maybe TRBD2 (6 bases). Germline lookup yields CDR1 LNHDA and CDR2 SQIVND (reference sequence). CDR3 length: 15 amino acids. Trimming cost V 3 bases and J 0 bases, with 12 bases left between them. CDR3 loop: CASSIFGSSSYEQYF. CDR3 sequence (DNA): TGTGCCAGTAGTATTTTCGGGAGTAGCTCCTACGAGCAGTACTTC.

The table lists this clone with a count of one. The chain employs TRBV27 and TRBJ1-4; TRBD1 aligns across 9 bases. CDR1 is MNHEY, CDR2 SMNVEV, per germline (reference sequence). This CDR3 contains 14 residues. Trimming at V came to 6 bases and at J to 7 bases, leaving 6 bases not matched to a gene. CDR3 in amino acids: CASSTGGAREKLFF. The DNA for the CDR3 is TGTGCCAGCAGCACAGGGGGCGCTCGTGAAAAACTGTTTTTT.

Remarks on this clone: A read error may account for a junction end that differs from germline. The chain is built from TRBV6-1 and TRBJ2-3, with 12 nucleotides matching TRBD2. Germline CDR1 reads MNHNS; CDR2 reads SASEGT. The CDR3 contains 16 residues. CDR3 loop: CASREGLAGIPDTQYF. Here the CDR3 DNA reads TGTGCCAGCAGGGAAGGACTAGCGGGAATCCCAGATACGCAGTATTTT.

The chain couples TRBV28 to TRBJ2-3, with D possibly TRBD2 on 6 matching bases. Germline CDR1 MDHEN, CDR2 SYDVKM. The CDR3 runs to 15 residues. V was clipped by 3 bases and J by 2 bases, with 12 bases between them. CDR3 coding DNA: TGTGCCAGCAGTTTTACTAGCCCTTTCACAGATACGCAGTATTTT. Translated, it gives CASSFTSPFTDTQYF.

The V and J genes are TRBV19 and TRBJ1-1; D might be TRBD1 (5 bases). The CDR3 runs 13 residues. V was clipped by 4 bases and J by 1 base, with 7 bases between them. Germline V CDR1 and CDR2: LNHDA, SQIVND (reference sequence). The CDR3 here is CASSRTTNTEAFF. DNA for the CDR3: TGTGCCAGTAGTAGGACAACGAACACTGAAGCTTTCTTT.

V and J are TRBV5-8 and TRBJ1-5, with 7 bases aligning to TRBD1. The germline V gene has CDR1 SGHTS and CDR2 YDEGEE. This CDR3 comprises 14 residues. V trimming: 5 bases; J trimming: 9 bases; junction bases outside the gene matches: 11. The DNA of the CDR3 is TGTGCCAGCAGTCAGACAGGGATGAGTGGGCCCCAGCATTTT. Its protein product is CASSQTGMSGPQHF.

J is TRBJ2-7 and V is TRBV19; TRBD1 might be the D (6 bases). Germline values: CDR1 LNHDA, CDR2 SQIVND (reference sequence). The CDR3 consists of 14 residues. V gave up 2 bases and J gave up 6 bases, with 14 bases separating them. CDR3 in DNA: TGTGCCAGTAGTATAATTGGGGGCTCGGGCGAGCAGTACTTC. Translated, it gives CASSIIGGSGEQYF.

The rearrangement links TRBV28 to TRBJ2-7; tentative D call: TRBD2 (6 bases). CDR3 length equals 15 residues. V lost 4 bases and J lost 3, with 16 bases in between. Germline V CDR1 and CDR2: MDHEN, SYDVKM. CDR3 residues: CASSWTGGKGYEQYF. In DNA form, the CDR3 reads TGTGCCAGCAGTTGGACGGGCGGGAAGGGCTACGAGCAGTACTTC.

The chain employs TRBV27 and TRBJ2-3; 11 nucleotides align to TRBD2. Germline trimming cut 3 bases from V and 0 bases from J; bases unmatched to any gene: 8. CDR1 MNHEY and CDR2 SMNVEV come from the germline V gene (reference sequence). CDR3 length: 18 residues. CDR3 sequence: CASSFTTSGRPSTDTQYF. In DNA form, the CDR3 reads TGTGCCAGCAGTTTCACTACTAGCGGGAGACCGAGCACAGATACGCAGTATTTT.

The V gene is TRBV28, the J gene TRBJ2-2; maybe TRBD2 (6 bases). Per the germline V gene, CDR1 is MDHEN and CDR2 is SYDVKM. CDR3 length: 17 residues. Trimming left V 6 bases short and J 3 bases short, with 20 bases between. The CDR3 DNA follows: TGTGCCAGCAGCCTACCCAGAGGGGACTCCGACACCGGGGAGCTGTTTTTT. Amino acid sequence: CASSLPRGDSDTGELFF.

The rearrangement joins TRBV27 to TRBJ1-1; D may be TRBD1 (6 bases). The V and J ends lost 2 bases and 1 base respectively, with 11 bases between them. Germline V lookup: CDR1 MNHEY, CDR2 SMNVEV (reference sequence). The CDR3 is made up of 15 amino acids. The CDR3 sequence is CASSLKGTKNTEAFF. Written as DNA, the CDR3 is TGTGCCAGCAGTTTAAAAGGGACAAAGAACACTGAAGCTTTCTTT.

The chain employs TRBV21-1 and TRBJ2-1. TRBV21-1 is designated a pseudogene. CDR3 length equals 15 residues. DNA of the CDR3: TGTGCCAGCAGCACCAACCGGGACCAATACAATGAGCAGTTCTTC. This sequence encodes CASSTNRDQYNEQFF.